This record covers a single TCR beta chain. The germline V gene has CDR1 SQVTM and CDR2 ANQGSEA. The CDR3 consists of 11 residues. V was clipped by 5 bases and J by 3 bases, with 8 bases between them. The data were obtained in a study of cytomegalovirus exposure and HLA in healthy donors. The PCR ran on 60 Vbeta and 13 Jbeta primers. Sequenced by immunoSEQ multiplex PCR; TCRdb stores in-frame clones only, minus some. The sample yields about 14,000 clones, around 60% seen once. This clonotype was obtained from a woman aged 50 to 60 in good health and CMV-seropositive. Sequencing used PBMCs. V usage is TRBV29-1 and J usage is TRBJ2-7; a possible D gene is TRBD1 (6 bases). The DNA of the CDR3 is TGCAGCGTTAGACAGGTCTACGAGCAGTACTTC. Encoded protein: CSVRQVYEQYF.